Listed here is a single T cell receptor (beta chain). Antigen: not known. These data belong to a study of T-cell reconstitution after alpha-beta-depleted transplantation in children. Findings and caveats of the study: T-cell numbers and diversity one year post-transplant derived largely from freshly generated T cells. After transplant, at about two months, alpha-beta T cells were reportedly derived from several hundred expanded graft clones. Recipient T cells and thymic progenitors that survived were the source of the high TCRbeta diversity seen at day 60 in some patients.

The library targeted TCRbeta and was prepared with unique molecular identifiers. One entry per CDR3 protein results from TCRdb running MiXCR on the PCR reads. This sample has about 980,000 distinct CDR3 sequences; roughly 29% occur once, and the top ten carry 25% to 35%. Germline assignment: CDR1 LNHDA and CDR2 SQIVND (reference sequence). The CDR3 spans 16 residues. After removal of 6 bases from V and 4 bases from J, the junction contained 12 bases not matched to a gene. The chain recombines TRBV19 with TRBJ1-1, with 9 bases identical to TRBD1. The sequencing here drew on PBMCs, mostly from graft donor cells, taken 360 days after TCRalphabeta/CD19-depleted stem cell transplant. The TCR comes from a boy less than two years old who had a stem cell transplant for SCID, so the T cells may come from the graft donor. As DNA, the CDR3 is TGTGCCAGTAGCCCGGGACAGGGATTTTCAATCACTGAAGCTTTCTTT. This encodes CASSPGQGFSITEAFF.